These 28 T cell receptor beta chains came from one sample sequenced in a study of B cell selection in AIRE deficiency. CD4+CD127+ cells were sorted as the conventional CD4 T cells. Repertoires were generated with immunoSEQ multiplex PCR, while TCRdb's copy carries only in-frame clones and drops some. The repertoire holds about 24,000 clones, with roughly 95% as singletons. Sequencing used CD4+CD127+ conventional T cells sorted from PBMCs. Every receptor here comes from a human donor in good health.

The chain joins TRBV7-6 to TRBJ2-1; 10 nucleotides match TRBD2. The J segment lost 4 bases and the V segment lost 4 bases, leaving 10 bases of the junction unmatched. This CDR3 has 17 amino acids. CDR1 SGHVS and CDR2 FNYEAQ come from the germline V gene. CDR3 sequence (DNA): TGTGCCAGCAGCTCTCAAATTAGCGGGGGGTCATACAATGAGCAGTTCTTC. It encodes CASSSQISGGSYNEQFF.

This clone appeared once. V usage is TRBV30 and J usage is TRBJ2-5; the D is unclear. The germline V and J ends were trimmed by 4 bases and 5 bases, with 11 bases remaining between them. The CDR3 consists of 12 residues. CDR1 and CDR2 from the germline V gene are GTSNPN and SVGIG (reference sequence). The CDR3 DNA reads TGTGCCTGGACCCAACATGTGGAGACCCAGTACTTC. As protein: CAWTQHVETQYF.

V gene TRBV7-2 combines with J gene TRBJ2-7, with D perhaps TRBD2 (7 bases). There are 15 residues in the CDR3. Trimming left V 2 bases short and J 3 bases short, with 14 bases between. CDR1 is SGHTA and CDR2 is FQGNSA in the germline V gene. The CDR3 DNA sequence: TGTGCCAGCAGCTTAAGGGAGGGGGGCATCTACGAGCAGTACTTC. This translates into CASSLREGGIYEQYF.

Here the CDR3 reads CASSLVAGQGAYEQYF. The CDR3, as DNA: TGCGCCAGCAGCTTGGTAGCGGGACAGGGGGCCTACGAGCAGTACTTC. The chain is built from TRBV5-1 and TRBJ2-7, with TRBD1 matching 11 bases. Germline-derived CDR1 and CDR2 are SGHRS and YFSETQ. Trimming cost V 0 bases and J 2 bases; bases outside gene matches: 4. The length of the CDR3 is 16 residues.

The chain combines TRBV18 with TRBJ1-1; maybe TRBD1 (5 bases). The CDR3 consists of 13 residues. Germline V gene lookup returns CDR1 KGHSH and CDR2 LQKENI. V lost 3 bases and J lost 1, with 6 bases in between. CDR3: CASSPQGNTEAFF. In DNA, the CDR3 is TGTGCCAGCTCACCGCAGGGGAACACTGAAGCTTTCTTT. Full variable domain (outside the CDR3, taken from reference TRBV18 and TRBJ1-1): NAGVMQNPRHLVRRRGQEARLRCSPMKGHSHVYWYRQLPEEGLKFMVYLQKENIIDESGMPKERFSAEFPKEGPSILRIQQVVRGDSAAYFCASSPQGNTEAFFGQGTRLTVV.

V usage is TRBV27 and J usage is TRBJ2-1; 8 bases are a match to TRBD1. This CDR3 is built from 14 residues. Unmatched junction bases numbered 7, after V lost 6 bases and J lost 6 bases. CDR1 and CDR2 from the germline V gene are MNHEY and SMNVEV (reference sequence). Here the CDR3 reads CASSPGTGPNEQFF. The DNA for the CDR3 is TGTGCCAGCAGCCCGGGGACAGGACCCAATGAGCAGTTCTTC.

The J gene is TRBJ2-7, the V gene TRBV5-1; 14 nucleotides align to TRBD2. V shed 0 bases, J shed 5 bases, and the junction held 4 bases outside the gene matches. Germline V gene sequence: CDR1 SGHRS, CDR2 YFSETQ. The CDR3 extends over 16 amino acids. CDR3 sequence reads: CASSLVGLAGANEQYF. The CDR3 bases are TGCGCCAGCAGCTTGGTGGGACTAGCGGGGGCTAACGAGCAGTACTTC.

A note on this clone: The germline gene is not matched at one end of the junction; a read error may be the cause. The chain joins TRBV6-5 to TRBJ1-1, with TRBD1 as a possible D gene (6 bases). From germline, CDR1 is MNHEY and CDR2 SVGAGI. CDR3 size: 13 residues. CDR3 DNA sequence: TGTGCCATCAGTGAGTCAGGGGCCACTGAAGCTTTCTTT. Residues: CAISESGATEAFF.

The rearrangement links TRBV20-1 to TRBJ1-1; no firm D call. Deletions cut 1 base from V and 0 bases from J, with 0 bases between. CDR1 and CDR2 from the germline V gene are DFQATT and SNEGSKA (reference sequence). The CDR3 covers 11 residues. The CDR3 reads CSARVNTEAFF. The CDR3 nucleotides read TGCAGTGCTAGAGTGAACACTGAAGCTTTCTTT.

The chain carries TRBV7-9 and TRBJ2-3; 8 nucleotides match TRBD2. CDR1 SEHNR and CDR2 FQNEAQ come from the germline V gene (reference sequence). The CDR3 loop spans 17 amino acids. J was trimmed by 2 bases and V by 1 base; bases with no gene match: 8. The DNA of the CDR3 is TGTGCCAGCAGCTTAGGTCTATTAGCGGGGCCCACAGATACGCAGTATTTT. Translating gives CASSLGLLAGPTDTQYF.

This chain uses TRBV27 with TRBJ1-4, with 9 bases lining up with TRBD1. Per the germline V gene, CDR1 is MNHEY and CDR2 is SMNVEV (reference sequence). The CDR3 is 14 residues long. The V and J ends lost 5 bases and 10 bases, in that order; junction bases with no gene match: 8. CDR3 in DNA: TGTGCCAGCAGTCCCGGGACAGGGATGGGAAAACTGTTTTTT. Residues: CASSPGTGMGKLFF.

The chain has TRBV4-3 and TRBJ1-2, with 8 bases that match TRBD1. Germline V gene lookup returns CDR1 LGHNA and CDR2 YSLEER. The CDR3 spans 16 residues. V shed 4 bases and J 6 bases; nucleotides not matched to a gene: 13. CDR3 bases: TGCGCCAGCAGCCGCTGGGGGCAGGGGGCCGGAGATGGCTACACCTTC. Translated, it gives CASSRWGQGAGDGYTF.

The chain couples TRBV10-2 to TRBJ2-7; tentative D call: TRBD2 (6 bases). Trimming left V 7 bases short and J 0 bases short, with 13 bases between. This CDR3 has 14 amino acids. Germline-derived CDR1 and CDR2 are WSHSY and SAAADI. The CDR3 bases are TGCGCCAGCATATCCGGGGGTGGCTCCTACGAGCAGTACTTC. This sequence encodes CASISGGGSYEQYF.

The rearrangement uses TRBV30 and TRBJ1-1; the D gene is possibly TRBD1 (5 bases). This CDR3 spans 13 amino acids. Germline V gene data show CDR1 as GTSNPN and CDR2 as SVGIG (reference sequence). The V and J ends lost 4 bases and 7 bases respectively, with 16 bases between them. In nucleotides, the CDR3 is TGTGCCTGGACTTCCCGGGGGGATGATGAAGCTTTCTTT. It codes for CAWTSRGDDEAFF.

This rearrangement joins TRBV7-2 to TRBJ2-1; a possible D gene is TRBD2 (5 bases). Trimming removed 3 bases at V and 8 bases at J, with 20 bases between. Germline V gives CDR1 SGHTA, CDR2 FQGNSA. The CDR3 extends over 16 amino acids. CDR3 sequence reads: CASSFQASLISDEQFF. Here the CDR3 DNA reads TGTGCCAGCAGCTTTCAGGCTAGCCTCATCTCCGATGAGCAGTTCTTC.

CDR3 loop: CASSRQGINQPQHF. The CDR3 nucleotides read TGTGCCAGCAGTCGACAGGGGATCAATCAGCCCCAGCATTTT. V and J are TRBV7-9 and TRBJ1-5; 8 nucleotides align to TRBD1. The ends lost 6 bases at V and 3 bases at J; junction bases unmatched: 4. The CDR3 totals 14 residues. Germline loops: CDR1 SEHNR, CDR2 FQNEAQ (reference sequence).

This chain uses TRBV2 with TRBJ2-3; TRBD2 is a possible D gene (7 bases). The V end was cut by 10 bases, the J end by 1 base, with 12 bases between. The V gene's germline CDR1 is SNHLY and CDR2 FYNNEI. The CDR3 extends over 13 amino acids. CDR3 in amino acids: CATKGGGTDTQYF. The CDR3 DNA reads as TGTGCCACCAAAGGGGGGGGCACAGATACGCAGTATTTT.

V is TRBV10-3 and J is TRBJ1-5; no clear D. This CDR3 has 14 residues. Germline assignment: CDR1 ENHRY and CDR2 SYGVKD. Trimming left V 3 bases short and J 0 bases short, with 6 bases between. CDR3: CAISDSDSNQPQHF. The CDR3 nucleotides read TGTGCCATCAGTGACTCAGATAGCAATCAGCCCCAGCATTTT.

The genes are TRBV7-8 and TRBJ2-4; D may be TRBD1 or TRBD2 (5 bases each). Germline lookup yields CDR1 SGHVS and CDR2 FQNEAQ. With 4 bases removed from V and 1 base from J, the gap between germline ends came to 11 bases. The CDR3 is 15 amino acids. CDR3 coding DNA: TGTGCCAGCAGCTCTGACGGGACGGCCAAAAACATTCAGTACTTC. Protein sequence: CASSSDGTAKNIQYF.

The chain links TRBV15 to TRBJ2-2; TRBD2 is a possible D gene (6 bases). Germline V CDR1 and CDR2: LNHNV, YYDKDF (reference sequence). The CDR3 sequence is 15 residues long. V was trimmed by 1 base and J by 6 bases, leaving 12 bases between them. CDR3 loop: CATSRGLGGAGELFF. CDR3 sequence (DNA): TGTGCCACCAGCAGAGGTTTGGGCGGGGCCGGGGAGCTGTTTTTT.

The CDR3 DNA reads as TGTGCCAGCAACACGGGGGGGCCTTTTGGCGAGCAGTACTTC. As protein: CASNTGGPFGEQYF. The chain carries TRBV2 and TRBJ2-7; 8 bases agree with TRBD2. Trimming took 7 bases from V and 6 from J; bases not matched to a gene: 11. The CDR3 covers 14 residues. Germline V CDR1 and CDR2: SNHLY, FYNNEI.

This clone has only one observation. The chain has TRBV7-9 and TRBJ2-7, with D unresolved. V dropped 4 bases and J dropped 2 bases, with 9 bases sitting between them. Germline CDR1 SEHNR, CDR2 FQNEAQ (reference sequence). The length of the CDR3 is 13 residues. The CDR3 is CASSSDITYEQYF. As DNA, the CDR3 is TGTGCCAGCAGCTCGGATATAACCTACGAGCAGTACTTC.

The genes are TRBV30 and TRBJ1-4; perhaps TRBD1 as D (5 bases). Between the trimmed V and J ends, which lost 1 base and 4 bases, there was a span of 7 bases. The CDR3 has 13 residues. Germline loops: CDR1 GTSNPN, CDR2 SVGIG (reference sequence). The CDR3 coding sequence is TGTGCCTGGAGTGAGGGGAATAATGAAAAACTGTTTTTT. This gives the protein CAWSEGNNEKLFF.

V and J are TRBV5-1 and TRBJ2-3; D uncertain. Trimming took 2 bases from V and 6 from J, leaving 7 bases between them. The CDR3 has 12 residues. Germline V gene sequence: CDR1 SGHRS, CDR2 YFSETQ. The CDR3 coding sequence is TGCGCCAGCAGCTTTACGCGGGATACGCAGTATTTT. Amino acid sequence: CASSFTRDTQYF.

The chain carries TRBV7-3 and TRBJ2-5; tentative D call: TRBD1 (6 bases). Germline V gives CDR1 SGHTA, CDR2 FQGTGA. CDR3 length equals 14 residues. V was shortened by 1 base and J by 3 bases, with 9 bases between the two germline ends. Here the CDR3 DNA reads TGTGCCAGCAGCTTAATGGGGGCGAAAGAGACCCAGTACTTC. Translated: CASSLMGAKETQYF.

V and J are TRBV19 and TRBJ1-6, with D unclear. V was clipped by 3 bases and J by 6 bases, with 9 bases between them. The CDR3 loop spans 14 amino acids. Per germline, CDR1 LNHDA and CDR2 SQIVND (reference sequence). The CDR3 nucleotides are TGTGCCAGTAGTATTGTACGGACTAATTCACCCCTCCACTTT. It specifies CASSIVRTNSPLHF.

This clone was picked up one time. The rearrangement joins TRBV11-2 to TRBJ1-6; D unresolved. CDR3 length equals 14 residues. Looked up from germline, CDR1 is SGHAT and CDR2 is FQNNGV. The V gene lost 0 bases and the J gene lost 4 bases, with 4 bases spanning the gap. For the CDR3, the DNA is TGTGCCAGCAGCTTAGAGGGGTATAATTCACCCCTCCACTTT. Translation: CASSLEGYNSPLHF.

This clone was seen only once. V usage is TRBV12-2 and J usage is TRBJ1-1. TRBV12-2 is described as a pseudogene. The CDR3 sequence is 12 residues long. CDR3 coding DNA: TGTATGGCTCTAGGTTTACGCACTGAAGCTTTCTTT. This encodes CMALGLRTEAFF.